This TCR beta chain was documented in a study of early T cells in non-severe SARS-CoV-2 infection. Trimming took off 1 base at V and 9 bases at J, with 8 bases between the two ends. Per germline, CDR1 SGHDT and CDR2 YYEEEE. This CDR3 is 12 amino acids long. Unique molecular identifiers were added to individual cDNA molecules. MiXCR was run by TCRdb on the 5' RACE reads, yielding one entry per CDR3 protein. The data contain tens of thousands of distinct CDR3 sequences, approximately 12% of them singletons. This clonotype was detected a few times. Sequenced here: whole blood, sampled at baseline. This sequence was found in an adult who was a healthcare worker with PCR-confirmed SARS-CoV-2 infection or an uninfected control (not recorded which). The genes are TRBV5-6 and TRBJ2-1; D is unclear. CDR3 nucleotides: TGTGCCAGCAGCTTGAACGTTCCTGAGCAGTTCTTC. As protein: CASSLNVPEQFF.